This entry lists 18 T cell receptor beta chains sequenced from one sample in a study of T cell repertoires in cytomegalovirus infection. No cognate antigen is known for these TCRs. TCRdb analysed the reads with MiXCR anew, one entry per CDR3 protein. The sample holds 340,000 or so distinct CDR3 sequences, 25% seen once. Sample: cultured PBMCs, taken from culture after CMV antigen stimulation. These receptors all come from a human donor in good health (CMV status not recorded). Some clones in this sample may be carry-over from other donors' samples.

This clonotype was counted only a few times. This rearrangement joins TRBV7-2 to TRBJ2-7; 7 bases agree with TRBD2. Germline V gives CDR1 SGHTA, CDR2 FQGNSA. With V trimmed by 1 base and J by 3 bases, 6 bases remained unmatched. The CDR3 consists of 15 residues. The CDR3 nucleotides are TGTGCCAGCAGCTTAGAGGGACTACTGGACTACGAGCAGTACTTC. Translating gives CASSLEGLLDYEQYF.

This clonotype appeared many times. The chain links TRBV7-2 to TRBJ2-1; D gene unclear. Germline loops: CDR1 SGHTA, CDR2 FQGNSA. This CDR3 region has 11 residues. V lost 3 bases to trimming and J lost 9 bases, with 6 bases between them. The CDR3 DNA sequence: TGTGCCAGCAGCTTGATCTCTGAGCAGTTCTTC. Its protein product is CASSLISEQFF.

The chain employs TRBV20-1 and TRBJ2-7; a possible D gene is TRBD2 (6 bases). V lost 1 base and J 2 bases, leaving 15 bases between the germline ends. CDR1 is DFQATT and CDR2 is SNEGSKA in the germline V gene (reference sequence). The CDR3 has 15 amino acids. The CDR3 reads CSARGGSGLTYEQYF. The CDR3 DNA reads TGCAGTGCTAGAGGAGGGAGCGGGTTAACCTACGAGCAGTACTTC.

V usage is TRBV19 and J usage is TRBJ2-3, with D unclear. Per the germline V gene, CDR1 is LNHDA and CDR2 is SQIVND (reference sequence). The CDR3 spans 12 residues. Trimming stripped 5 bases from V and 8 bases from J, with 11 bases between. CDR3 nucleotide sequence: TGTGCCAGTAGTGGTGTTCAGGCTACGCAGTATTTT. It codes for CASSGVQATQYF.

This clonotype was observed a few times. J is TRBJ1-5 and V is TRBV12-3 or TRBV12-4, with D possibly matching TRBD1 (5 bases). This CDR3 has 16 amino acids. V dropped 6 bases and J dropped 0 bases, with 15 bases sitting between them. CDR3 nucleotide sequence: TGTGCCAGCAGAAGGGGTCAGGGCGATAGCAATCAGCCCCAGCATTTT. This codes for CASRRGQGDSNQPQHF.

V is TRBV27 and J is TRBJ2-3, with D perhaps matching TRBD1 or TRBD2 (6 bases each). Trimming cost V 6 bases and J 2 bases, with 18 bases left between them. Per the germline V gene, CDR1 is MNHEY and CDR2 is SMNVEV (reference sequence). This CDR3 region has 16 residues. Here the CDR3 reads CASSHDRGGYTDTQYF. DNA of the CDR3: TGTGCCAGCAGCCACGATAGAGGGGGGTACACAGATACGCAGTATTTT.

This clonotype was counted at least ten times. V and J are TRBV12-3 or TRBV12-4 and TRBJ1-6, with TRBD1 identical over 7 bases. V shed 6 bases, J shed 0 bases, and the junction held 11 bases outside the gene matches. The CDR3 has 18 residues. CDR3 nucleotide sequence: TGTGCCAGCAGCCTGGACAGGTTTGGGAGCTCCTATAATTCACCCCTCCACTTT. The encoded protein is CASSLDRFGSSYNSPLHF.

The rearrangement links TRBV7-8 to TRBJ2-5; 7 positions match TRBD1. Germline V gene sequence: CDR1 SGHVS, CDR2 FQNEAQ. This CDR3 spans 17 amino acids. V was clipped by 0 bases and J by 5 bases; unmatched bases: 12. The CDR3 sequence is CASSLAGRGYYSETQYF. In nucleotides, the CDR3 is TGTGCCAGCAGCTTAGCGGGCAGGGGGTATTACTCTGAGACCCAGTACTTC. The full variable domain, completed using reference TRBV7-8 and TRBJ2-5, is GAGVSQSPRYKVAKRGQDVALRCDPISGHVSLFWYQQALGQGPEFLTYFQNEAQLDKSGLPSDRFFAERPEGSVSTLKIQRTQQEDSAVYLCASSLAGRGYYSETQYFGPGTRLLVL.

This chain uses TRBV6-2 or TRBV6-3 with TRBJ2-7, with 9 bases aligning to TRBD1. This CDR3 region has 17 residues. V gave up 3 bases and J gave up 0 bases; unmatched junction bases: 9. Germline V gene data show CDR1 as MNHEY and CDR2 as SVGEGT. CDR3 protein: CASSYVLGQGFSYEQYV. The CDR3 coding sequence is TGTGCCAGCAGTTATGTTTTGGGACAGGGATTCTCCTACGAGCAGTACGTC.

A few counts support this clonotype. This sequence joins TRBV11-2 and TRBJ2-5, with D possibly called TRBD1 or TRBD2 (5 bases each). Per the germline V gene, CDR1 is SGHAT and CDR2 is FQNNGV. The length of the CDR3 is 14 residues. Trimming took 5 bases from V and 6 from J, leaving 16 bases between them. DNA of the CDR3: TGTGCCAGCAGCCAATACATGGGGGAACAGACCCAGTACTTC. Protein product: CASSQYMGEQTQYF.

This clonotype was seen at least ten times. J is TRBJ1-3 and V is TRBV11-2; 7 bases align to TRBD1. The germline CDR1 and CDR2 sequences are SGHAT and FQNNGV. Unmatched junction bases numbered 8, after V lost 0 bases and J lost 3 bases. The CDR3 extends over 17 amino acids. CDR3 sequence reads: CASSLDRKQGLGNTIYF. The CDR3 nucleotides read TGTGCCAGCAGCTTAGATCGGAAACAGGGGCTTGGAAACACCATATATTTT.

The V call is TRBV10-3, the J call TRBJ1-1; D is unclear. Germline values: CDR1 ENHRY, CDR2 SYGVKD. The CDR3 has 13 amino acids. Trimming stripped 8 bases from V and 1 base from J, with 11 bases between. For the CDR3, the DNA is TGTGCCATCGGCGGCGTGTCGAACACTGAAGCTTTCTTT. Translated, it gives CAIGGVSNTEAFF.

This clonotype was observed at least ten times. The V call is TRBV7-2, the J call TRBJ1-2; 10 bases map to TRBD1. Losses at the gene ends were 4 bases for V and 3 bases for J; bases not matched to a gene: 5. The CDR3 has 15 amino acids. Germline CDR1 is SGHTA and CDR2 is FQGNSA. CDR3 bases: TGTGCCAGCAGCTCGGGGACAGGGGTGGACTATGGCTACACCTTC. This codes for CASSSGTGVDYGYTF.

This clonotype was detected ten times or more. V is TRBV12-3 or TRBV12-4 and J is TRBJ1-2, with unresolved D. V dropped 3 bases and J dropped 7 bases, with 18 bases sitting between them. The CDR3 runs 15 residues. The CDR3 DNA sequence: TGTGCCAGCAGTTTCGTGAGGACTGAGATCGGTGGCTACACCTTC. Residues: CASSFVRTEIGGYTF.

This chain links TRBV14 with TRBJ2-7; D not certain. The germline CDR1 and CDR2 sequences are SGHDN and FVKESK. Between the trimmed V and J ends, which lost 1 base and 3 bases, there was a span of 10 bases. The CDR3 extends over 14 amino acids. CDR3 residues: CASSQVRAIYEQYV. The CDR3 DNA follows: TGTGCCAGCAGCCAAGTCCGGGCTATCTACGAGCAGTACGTC.

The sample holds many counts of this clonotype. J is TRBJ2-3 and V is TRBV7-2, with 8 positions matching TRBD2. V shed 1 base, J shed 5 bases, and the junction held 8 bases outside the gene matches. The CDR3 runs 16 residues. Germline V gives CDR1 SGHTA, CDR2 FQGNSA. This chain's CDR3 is CASSLGAGGRIDTQYF. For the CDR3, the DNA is TGTGCCAGCAGCTTAGGCGCGGGAGGCCGGATAGATACGCAGTATTTT.

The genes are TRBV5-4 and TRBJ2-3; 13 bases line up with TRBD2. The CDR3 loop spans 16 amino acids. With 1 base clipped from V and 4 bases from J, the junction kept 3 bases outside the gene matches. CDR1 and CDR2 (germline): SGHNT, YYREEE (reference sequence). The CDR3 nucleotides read TGTGCCAGCAGCTTGTACACTAGCGGGAGGGCAGATACGCAGTATTTT. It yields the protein CASSLYTSGRADTQYF.

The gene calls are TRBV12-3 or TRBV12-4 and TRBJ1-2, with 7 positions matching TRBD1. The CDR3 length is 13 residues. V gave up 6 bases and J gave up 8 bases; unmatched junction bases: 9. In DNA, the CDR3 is TGTGCCAGCAGATTCGACAGGGTGGGAGGCTACACCTTC. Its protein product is CASRFDRVGGYTF.